This TCR beta chain was identified during a study of blood T cells in healthy people across ages. Findings and caveats of the study: Without sorted subsets, naive and antigen-experienced compartments could not be conclusively compared. Long-lived donors carried more naive CD4+ cells and greater diversity than aged donors.

The use of a sample-barcoded 5' primer and a J-beta primer mix characterized a second PCR of roughly 7 to 12 cycles. TCRdb ran MiXCR on the 5' RACE reads and lists one entry per CDR3 protein. The table has some 1.4 million distinct CDR3 sequences, around 39% seen once; the top ten hold 7.9%. The CDR3 has 15 residues. Germline assignment: CDR1 SGHRS and CDR2 YFSETQ. V was clipped by 2 bases and J by 1 base, with 11 bases between them. In regard to this clonotype: Its matching antigen is unknown.

Material: blood. This TCR came from a woman younger than 35 in good health. The chain has TRBV5-1 and TRBJ2-3; D is unresolved. Written as DNA, the CDR3 is TGCGCCAGCAGCTTTGGTGGGTCCGGCACAGATACGCAGTATTTT. This encodes CASSFGGSGTDTQYF.